This record concerns one TCR beta chain sequence. This specimen comes from a study of blood T cell repertoires in COVID-19. Turning to the study itself: Sample material is recorded as cDNA or gDNA derived from T cells, B-cell-depleted T cells, or PBMCs.

The CDR3 loop spans 16 amino acids. In the original processing: It was from reference gene primer amplification that nucleated cell counts were estimated. The method was immunoSEQ multiplex PCR; TCRdb's version includes in-frame clones alone and lacks a portion of them. The DNA was the basis for D and trimming; V, J and clone size are from that table. The sample lists some 160,000 clones; 88% were seen once. The study drew participants aged roughly 18 to 95 years from some 25 US areas. The sequence was obtained from a woman in her fifties or sixties who had recovered from COVID-19. The V and J genes are TRBV21-1 and TRBJ1-1; the table's D gene call, TRBD1, was not cross checked with the DNA. TRBV21-1 is termed a pseudogene. The specimen was PBMCs or T cells enriched from blood (not recorded which). The CDR3 DNA reads TGTGCCAGCAGATTTTACATATACACAATTCGCACTGAAGCTTTCTTT. It codes for CASRFYIYTIRTEAFF.